Presented here are 28 T cell receptor beta chains from one specimen sequenced in a study of STAT5B mutations in CD4+ large granular lymphocyte leukemia. Repertoires were generated with immunoSEQ multiplex PCR, while TCRdb's copy carries only in-frame clones and drops some. The sample shows tens of thousands of clones, just under 75% of them seen only once. Sequenced material: CD4+ T cells from blood buffy coats. These receptors came from a human donor in good health.

This chain connects TRBV5-1 to TRBJ2-1, with 8 bases identical to TRBD2. Germline V gives CDR1 SGHRS, CDR2 YFSETQ. V was pared by 0 bases and J by 3 bases, with 20 bases of the junction left unmatched. The CDR3 extends over 21 amino acids. The CDR3 loop is CASSLVRTSKLSFLGYNEQFF. The CDR3 coding sequence is TGCGCCAGCAGCTTGGTGAGGACTAGCAAGCTCTCGTTTTTGGGCTACAATGAGCAGTTCTTC.

CDR3 in DNA: TGTGCCAGCAGTTTGCGCGGGAATCGGCGGGTCGGCACAGATACGCAGTATTTT. Translation: CASSLRGNRRVGTDTQYF. The chain recombines TRBV27 with TRBJ2-3; TRBD2 is a possible D gene (6 bases). The ends were cut back, 3 bases at V and 1 base at J, with 20 bases in the middle. The CDR3 totals 18 residues. CDR1 MNHEY and CDR2 SMNVEV come from the germline V gene (reference sequence).

The chain combines TRBV9 with TRBJ2-1; TRBD1 matches at 7 bases. Germline values: CDR1 SGDLS, CDR2 YYNGEE. J was trimmed by 4 bases and V by 4 bases; bases with no gene match: 2. The CDR3 has 13 residues. The CDR3 DNA reads as TGTGCCAGCAGCTACAGGGGTTACAATGAGCAGTTCTTC. It translates to CASSYRGYNEQFF.

The CDR3 loop is CASSDEGGHTQYF. CDR3 sequence (DNA): TGTGCCAGCAGTGACGAGGGTGGGCATACGCAGTATTTT. The chain links TRBV6-4 to TRBJ2-3; D possibly corresponds to TRBD2 (5 bases). Trimming cost V 2 bases and J 7 bases, with 10 bases left between them. Germline V lookup: CDR1 MRHNA, CDR2 SNTAGT. The CDR3 is 13 amino acids.

The V gene is TRBV28, the J gene TRBJ2-1; 10 positions match TRBD1. The CDR3 has 15 amino acids. Germline CDR1 and CDR2: MDHEN and SYDVKM. The V and J ends lost 3 bases and 8 bases, in that order; junction bases with no gene match: 7. CDR3 DNA sequence: TGTGCCAGCAGTTTTCGACAGGGGGCTATCGATGAGCAGTTCTTC. Protein sequence: CASSFRQGAIDEQFF.

This sequence joins TRBV19 and TRBJ1-2, with TRBD1 identical over 9 bases. Germline assignment: CDR1 LNHDA and CDR2 SQIVND (reference sequence). This CDR3 spans 17 amino acids. V was pared by 7 bases and J by 0 bases, with 12 bases of the junction left unmatched. This CDR3 reads CASTRPGQGSSNYGYTF. CDR3 DNA: TGTGCCAGTACAAGACCGGGACAGGGTTCATCTAACTATGGCTACACCTTC. Using reference TRBV19 and TRBJ1-2 for the parts outside the CDR3, the full variable domain is DGGITQSPKYLFRKEGQNVTLSCEQNLNHDAMYWYRQDPGQGLRLIYYSQIVNDFQKGDIAEGYSVSREKKESFPLTVTSAQKNPTAFYLCASTRPGQGSSNYGYTFGSGTRLTVV.

V and J are TRBV19 and TRBJ1-2; D perhaps matches TRBD1 (5 bases). V lost 3 bases, J lost 7 bases, and 9 bases lay in between. The CDR3 spans 12 residues. The germline CDR1 and CDR2 sequences are LNHDA and SQIVND (reference sequence). CDR3 protein: CASSIGGSGYTF. Here the CDR3 DNA reads TGTGCCAGTAGTATCGGGGGAAGTGGCTACACCTTC.

There are a few counts of this clone. The chain has TRBV5-4 and TRBJ2-7; D gene unclear. V shed 4 bases and J shed 3 bases, with 8 bases lying between them. Germline V CDR1 and CDR2: SGHNT, YYREEE (reference sequence). The CDR3 is 12 residues long. This CDR3 is CASSIDNYEQYF. CDR3 nucleotide sequence: TGTGCCAGCAGCATAGACAACTACGAGCAGTACTTC. The complete variable domain, with remaining parts taken from reference TRBV5-4 and TRBJ2-7, reads ETGVTQSPTHLIKTRGQQVTLRCSSQSGHNTVSWYQQALGQGPQFIFQYYREEENGRGNFPPRFSGLQFPNYSSELNVNALELDDSALYLCASSIDNYEQYFGPGTRLTVT.

The V and J genes are TRBV9 and TRBJ1-2; TRBD1 aligns across 7 bases. Germline CDR1 is SGDLS and CDR2 is YYNGEE. The CDR3 extends over 12 amino acids. The V segment lost 3 bases and the J segment 8 bases; nucleotides outside the gene matches: 4. CDR3: CASSADRRGYTF. In DNA form, the CDR3 reads TGTGCCAGCAGCGCGGACAGGCGCGGCTACACCTTC.

This clone was recorded only once. The chain couples TRBV27 to TRBJ1-3; D is ambiguous. The CDR3 totals 15 residues. V was cut by 5 bases and J by 0 bases, with 11 bases left in between. Germline loops: CDR1 MNHEY, CDR2 SMNVEV (reference sequence). CDR3 sequence reads: CASSRTSFSGNTIYF. Here the CDR3 DNA reads TGTGCCAGCAGTCGAACCAGTTTCTCTGGAAACACCATATATTTT.

There are a few counts of this clone. The chain links TRBV5-1 to TRBJ1-2; 7 positions match TRBD1. Germline V gene sequence: CDR1 SGHRS, CDR2 YFSETQ. The CDR3 length is 13 residues. Unmatched junction bases numbered 3, after V lost 4 bases and J lost 3 bases. The CDR3 region is CASSSGTDYGYTF. The DNA of the CDR3 is TGCGCCAGCAGCAGTGGGACAGACTATGGCTACACCTTC. Full variable domain (outside the CDR3, taken from reference TRBV5-1 and TRBJ1-2): KAGVTQTPRYLIKTRGQQVTLSCSPISGHRSVSWYQQTPGQGLQFLFEYFSETQRNKGNFPGRFSGRQFSNSRSEMNVSTLELGDSALYLCASSSGTDYGYTFGSGTRLTVV.

The V gene is TRBV5-1, the J gene TRBJ2-3; 8 bases line up with TRBD2. The CDR3 contains 15 residues. Germline CDR1 reads SGHRS; CDR2 reads YFSETQ. J was trimmed by 0 bases and V by 5 bases; bases with no gene match: 5. CDR3 amino acids: CASRRGGPSTDTQYF. The CDR3, as DNA: TGCGCCAGCAGACGGGGGGGGCCTAGCACAGATACGCAGTATTTT.

The chain recombines TRBV11-2 with TRBJ1-1, with D unclear. Per the germline V gene, CDR1 is SGHAT and CDR2 is FQNNGV. This CDR3 is 15 amino acids long. Trimming took off 4 bases at V and 8 bases at J, with 20 bases between the two ends. This chain's CDR3 is CASSSILGPGGEAFF. Here the CDR3 DNA reads TGTGCCAGCAGCTCAATCCTGGGCCCCGGCGGGGAAGCTTTCTTT.

The chain employs TRBV5-1 and TRBJ1-5; a weak D match, TRBD1 (6 bases). The CDR3 consists of 15 residues. The V end lost 0 bases, the J end lost 2 bases, and 9 bases lay between the germline ends. CDR1 is SGHRS, CDR2 YFSETQ, per germline. The CDR3 loop is CASSLGAGGNQPQHF. CDR3 in DNA: TGCGCCAGCAGCTTGGGGGCAGGGGGCAATCAGCCCCAGCATTTT.

The V call is TRBV2, the J call TRBJ2-5; D ambiguous. The germline V gene encodes CDR1 SNHLY and CDR2 FYNNEI. The CDR3 has 13 residues. Trimming cost V 7 bases and J 3 bases, with 12 bases left between them. CDR3 bases: TGTGCCAGCACCGAAAGGGTAAAAGAGACCCAGTACTTC. Translation: CASTERVKETQYF.

V gene TRBV18 combines with J gene TRBJ2-5; D not certain. Trimming left V 3 bases short and J 2 bases short, with 10 bases between. Germline CDR1 is KGHSH and CDR2 is LQKENI. The CDR3 is 14 amino acids. DNA of the CDR3: TGTGCCAGCTCACCGGGAAGTTCACAAGAGACCCAGTACTTC. It codes for CASSPGSSQETQYF.

The chain combines TRBV10-3 with TRBJ2-1; D may be TRBD1 or TRBD2 (6 bases each). Looked up from germline, CDR1 is ENHRY and CDR2 is SYGVKD. The CDR3 is 12 amino acids. Trimming stripped 6 bases from V and 9 bases from J, with 12 bases between. The CDR3 here is CAIRRGDGEQFF. The CDR3 coding sequence is TGTGCCATCAGGAGGGGGGATGGTGAGCAGTTCTTC.

V and J are TRBV6-5 and TRBJ1-4; tentatively, D is TRBD1 (6 bases). This CDR3 comprises 14 residues. V lost 2 bases and J lost 8, with 12 bases in between. Germline V CDR1 and CDR2: MNHEY, SVGAGI. CDR3 nucleotide sequence: TGTGCCAGCAGTTACGCGGGGGCGAGGGAAAAACTGTTTTTT. Translation gives CASSYAGAREKLFF.

This clone came up a few times. This chain links TRBV4-2 with TRBJ2-1; 14 nucleotides align to TRBD2. The length of the CDR3 is 16 residues. V dropped 5 bases and J dropped 6; count of bases not matched to a gene: 6. CDR1 and CDR2 from the germline V gene are LGHNA and YNFKEQ. In DNA, the CDR3 is TGTGCCAGCAGCGCGGGACTAGCGGGGGTAGGCAATGAGCAGTTCTTC. Its translation: CASSAGLAGVGNEQFF.

This clone was seen a handful of times. The chain uses TRBV5-6 and TRBJ1-1; D unclear. CDR3 length: 12 residues. Germline assignment: CDR1 SGHDT and CDR2 YYEEEE. V was pared by 4 bases and J by 4 bases, with 8 bases between. In DNA form, the CDR3 reads TGTGCCAGCAGCCTCACGCGCACTGAAGCTTTCTTT. It specifies CASSLTRTEAFF.

CDR3 DNA sequence: TGTGCCAGCAGCCCACAGGGCTTGGGCAAAAACATTCAGTACTTC. It encodes CASSPQGLGKNIQYF. The chain joins TRBV11-3 to TRBJ2-4, with TRBD1 as a possible D gene (6 bases). CDR1 SGHNT and CDR2 YENEEA come from the germline V gene. The CDR3 is 15 residues long. Trimming stripped 5 bases from V and 3 bases from J, with 14 bases between.

This clone turned up a few times. The rearrangement uses TRBV11-2 and TRBJ2-1; no clear D. The CDR3 extends over 15 amino acids. V was cut by 1 base and J by 8 bases, with 15 bases left in between. Germline V gene lookup returns CDR1 SGHAT and CDR2 FQNNGV. The CDR3 reads CASSLGGRRLDEQFF. The DNA of the CDR3 is TGTGCCAGCAGCTTAGGCGGCCGTCGCTTGGATGAGCAGTTCTTC. Full variable domain (missing parts from reference TRBV11-2 and TRBJ2-1): EAGVAQSPRYKIIEKRQSVAFWCNPISGHATLYWYQQILGQGPKLLIQFQNNGVVDDSQLPKDRFSAERLKGVDSTLKIQPAKLEDSAVYLCASSLGGRRLDEQFFGPGTRLTVL.

J is TRBJ2-3 and V is TRBV5-1; 13 positions agree with TRBD2. The CDR3 runs 17 residues. Germline trimming cut 0 bases from V and 6 bases from J; bases unmatched to any gene: 7. The V gene's germline CDR1 is SGHRS and CDR2 YFSETQ. The CDR3 region is CASSLVTSGGPEDTQYF. CDR3 in DNA: TGCGCCAGCAGCTTGGTGACTAGCGGGGGGCCGGAGGATACGCAGTATTTT.

The chain is built from TRBV5-6 and TRBJ1-2, with a weak D call TRBD1 (6 bases). Germline values: CDR1 SGHDT, CDR2 YYEEEE. There are 15 residues in the CDR3. Trimming left V 3 bases short and J 3 bases short, with 15 bases between. Written as DNA, the CDR3 is TGTGCCAGCAGCTCCGCAGGCAGGGGTGACTATGGCTACACCTTC. This sequence encodes CASSSAGRGDYGYTF.

This clone has a handful of counts. V gene TRBV6-5 combines with J gene TRBJ1-5; D possibly corresponds to TRBD1 (5 bases). The CDR3 covers 13 residues. The germline V gene encodes CDR1 MNHEY and CDR2 SVGAGI. V was shortened by 6 bases and J by 7 bases, with 13 bases between the two germline ends. CDR3 coding DNA: TGTGCCAGCAGACAGACAGAGGGGCAGCCCCAGCATTTT. It codes for CASRQTEGQPQHF.

V and J are TRBV10-1 and TRBJ2-2; possible D gene TRBD1, 6 bases. V was trimmed by 8 bases and J by 0 bases, leaving 7 bases between them. CDR1 and CDR2 (germline): WNHNN, SYGVQD (reference sequence). The CDR3 is 13 amino acids. CDR3 protein: CASQGSNTGELFF. CDR3 in DNA: TGCGCCAGCCAGGGGTCGAACACCGGGGAGCTGTTTTTT.

The chain carries TRBV4-2 and TRBJ2-4, with 8 bases matching TRBD2. Trimming took 1 base from V and 7 from J; bases not matched to a gene: 3. Germline V lookup: CDR1 LGHNA, CDR2 YNFKEQ. The CDR3 runs 14 residues. CDR3 loop: CASSQGREGNIQYF. CDR3 DNA: TGTGCCAGCAGCCAAGGCCGGGAGGGTAACATTCAGTACTTC.

The chain couples TRBV28 to TRBJ1-2; D perhaps matches TRBD1 (5 bases). Germline V CDR1 and CDR2: MDHEN, SYDVKM. Between the trimmed V and J ends, which lost 10 bases and 8 bases, there was a span of 14 bases. This CDR3 is 11 amino acids long. As DNA, the CDR3 is TGTGCCACCCAGGGAAGGGAAGGCTACACCTTC. As protein: CATQGREGYTF.